This TCR beta chain stems from a study of cytomegalovirus exposure and HLA in healthy donors. Broader study findings: By a later analysis, the bulk of CMV-associated TCR beta chains appeared HLA-restricted.

As for this clone: What it binds is unknown.

PCR employed 60 Vbeta and 13 Jbeta primers. Sequenced by immunoSEQ multiplex PCR; TCRdb stores in-frame clones only, minus some. The sample records 100,000 to 120,000 clones, about four fifths being singletons. V lost 4 bases and J 1 base, leaving 14 bases between the germline ends. Germline V gene lookup returns CDR1 SGHRS and CDR2 YFSETQ. This CDR3 contains 15 residues. This chain uses TRBV5-1 with TRBJ2-5, with TRBD1 as a possible D gene (6 bases). This TCR was sampled from a woman aged 60-70 years in good health and CMV-seropositive. Material: PBMCs. The CDR3 DNA sequence: TGCGCCAGCAGCCCTTCGGACAGTACCCAAGAGACCCAGTACTTC. It translates to CASSPSDSTQETQYF. Full variable domain (rest looked up from reference TRBV5-1 and TRBJ2-5): KAGVTQTPRYLIKTRGQQVTLSCSPISGHRSVSWYQQTPGQGLQFLFEYFSETQRNKGNFPGRFSGRQFSNSRSEMNVSTLELGDSALYLCASSPSDSTQETQYFGPGTRLLVL.